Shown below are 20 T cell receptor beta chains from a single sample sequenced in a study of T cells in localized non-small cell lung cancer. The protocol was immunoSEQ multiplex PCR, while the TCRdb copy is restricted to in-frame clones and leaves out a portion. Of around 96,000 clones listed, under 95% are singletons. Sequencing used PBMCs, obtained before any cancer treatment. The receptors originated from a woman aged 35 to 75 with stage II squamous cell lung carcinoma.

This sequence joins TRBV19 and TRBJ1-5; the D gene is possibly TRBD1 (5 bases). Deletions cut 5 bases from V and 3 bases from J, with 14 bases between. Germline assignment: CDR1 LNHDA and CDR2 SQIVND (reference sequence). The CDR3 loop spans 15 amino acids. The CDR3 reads CASSVLSGFNQPQHF. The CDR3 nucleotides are TGTGCCAGTAGTGTACTCTCAGGGTTCAATCAGCCCCAGCATTTT. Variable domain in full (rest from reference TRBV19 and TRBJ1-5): DGGITQSPKYLFRKEGQNVTLSCEQNLNHDAMYWYRQDPGQGLRLIYYSQIVNDFQKGDIAEGYSVSREKKESFPLTVTSAQKNPTAFYLCASSVLSGFNQPQHFGDGTRLSIL.

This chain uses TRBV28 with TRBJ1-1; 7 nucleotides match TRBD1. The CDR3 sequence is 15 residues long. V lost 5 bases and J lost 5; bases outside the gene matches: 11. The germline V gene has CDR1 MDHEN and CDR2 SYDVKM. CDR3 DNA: TGTGCCAGCAGTACCCGACAGGGAGGACGGACTGAAGCTTTCTTT. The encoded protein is CASSTRQGGRTEAFF.

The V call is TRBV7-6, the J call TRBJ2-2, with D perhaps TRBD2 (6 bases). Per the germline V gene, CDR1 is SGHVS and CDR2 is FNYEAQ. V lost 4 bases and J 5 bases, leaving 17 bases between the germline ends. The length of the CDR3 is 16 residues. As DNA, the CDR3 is TGTGCCAGCAGCTCCTACCCCCGGGGGTCGACCGGGGAGCTGTTTTTT. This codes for CASSSYPRGSTGELFF. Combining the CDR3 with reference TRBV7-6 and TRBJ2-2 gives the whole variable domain GAGVSQSPRYKVTKRGQDVALRCDPISGHVSLYWYRQALGQGPEFLTYFNYEAQQDKSGLPNDRFSAERPEGSISTLTIQRTEQRDSAMYRCASSSYPRGSTGELFFGEGSRLTVL.

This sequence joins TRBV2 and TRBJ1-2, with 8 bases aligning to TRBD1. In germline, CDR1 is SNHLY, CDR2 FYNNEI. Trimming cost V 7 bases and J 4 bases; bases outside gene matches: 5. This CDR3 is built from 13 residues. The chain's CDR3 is CASTGQGSYGYTF. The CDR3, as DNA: TGTGCCAGCACCGGACAGGGAAGCTATGGCTACACCTTC.

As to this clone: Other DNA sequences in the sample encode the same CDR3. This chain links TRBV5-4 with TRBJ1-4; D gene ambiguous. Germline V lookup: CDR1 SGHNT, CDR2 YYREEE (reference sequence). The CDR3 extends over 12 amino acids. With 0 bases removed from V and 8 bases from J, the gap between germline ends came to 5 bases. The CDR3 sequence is CASSLDSEKLFF. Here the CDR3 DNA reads TGTGCCAGCAGCTTGGACAGCGAAAAACTGTTTTTT. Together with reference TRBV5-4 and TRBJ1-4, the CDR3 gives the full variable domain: ETGVTQSPTHLIKTRGQQVTLRCSSQSGHNTVSWYQQALGQGPQFIFQYYREEENGRGNFPPRFSGLQFPNYSSELNVNALELDDSALYLCASSLDSEKLFFGSGTQLSVL.

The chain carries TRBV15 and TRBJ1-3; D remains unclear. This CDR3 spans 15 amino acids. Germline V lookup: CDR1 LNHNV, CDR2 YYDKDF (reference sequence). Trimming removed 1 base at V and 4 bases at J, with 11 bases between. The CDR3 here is CATSRVPQGGNTIYF. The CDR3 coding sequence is TGTGCCACCAGCAGAGTCCCCCAAGGAGGAAACACCATATATTTT.

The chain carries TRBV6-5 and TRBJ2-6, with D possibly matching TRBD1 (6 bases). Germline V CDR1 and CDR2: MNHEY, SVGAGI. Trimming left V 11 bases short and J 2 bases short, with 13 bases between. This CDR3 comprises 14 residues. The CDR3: CASQKGAGANVLTF. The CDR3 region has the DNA TGTGCCTCCCAGAAGGGGGCTGGGGCCAACGTCCTGACTTTC.

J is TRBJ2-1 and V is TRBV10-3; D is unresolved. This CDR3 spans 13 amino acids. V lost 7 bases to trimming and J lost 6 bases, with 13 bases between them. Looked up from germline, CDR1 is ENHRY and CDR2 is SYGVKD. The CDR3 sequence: CAITPNPVNEQFF. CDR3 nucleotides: TGTGCCATCACTCCCAATCCAGTCAATGAGCAGTTCTTC.

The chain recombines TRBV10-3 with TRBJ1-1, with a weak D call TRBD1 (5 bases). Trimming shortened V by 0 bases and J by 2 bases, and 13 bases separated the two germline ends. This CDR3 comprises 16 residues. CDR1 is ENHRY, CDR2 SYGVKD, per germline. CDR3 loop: CAISESTLGTNTEAFF. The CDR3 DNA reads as TGTGCCATCAGTGAGTCGACTCTCGGGACTAACACTGAAGCTTTCTTT.

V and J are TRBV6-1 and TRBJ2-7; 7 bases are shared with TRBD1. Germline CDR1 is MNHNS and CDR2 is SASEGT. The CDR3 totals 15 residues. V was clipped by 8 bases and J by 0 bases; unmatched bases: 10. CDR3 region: CASHGPGQLSYEQYF. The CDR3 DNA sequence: TGTGCCAGCCATGGCCCGGGACAGCTCTCCTACGAGCAGTACTTC.

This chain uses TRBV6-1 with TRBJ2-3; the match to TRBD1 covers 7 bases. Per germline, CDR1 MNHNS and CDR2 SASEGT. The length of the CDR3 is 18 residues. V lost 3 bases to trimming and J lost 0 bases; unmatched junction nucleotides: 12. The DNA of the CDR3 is TGTGCCAGCAGTGATCGAAGGGGGCTAGTTGGTAGCACAGATACGCAGTATTTT. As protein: CASSDRRGLVGSTDTQYF.

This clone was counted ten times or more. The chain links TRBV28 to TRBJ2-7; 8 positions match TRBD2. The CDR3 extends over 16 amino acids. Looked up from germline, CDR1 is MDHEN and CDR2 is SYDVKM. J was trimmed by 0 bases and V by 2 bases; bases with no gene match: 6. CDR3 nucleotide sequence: TGTGCCAGCAGTTTAGGTCGGGGGGGTATCTCCTACGAGCAGTACTTC. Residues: CASSLGRGGISYEQYF.

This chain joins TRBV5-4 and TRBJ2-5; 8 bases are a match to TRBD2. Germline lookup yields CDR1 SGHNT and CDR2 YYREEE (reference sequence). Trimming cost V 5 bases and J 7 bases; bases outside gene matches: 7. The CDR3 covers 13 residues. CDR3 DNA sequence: TGTGCCAGCAGTCCAGTCGGGGGGGGGACCCAGTACTTC. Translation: CASSPVGGGTQYF.

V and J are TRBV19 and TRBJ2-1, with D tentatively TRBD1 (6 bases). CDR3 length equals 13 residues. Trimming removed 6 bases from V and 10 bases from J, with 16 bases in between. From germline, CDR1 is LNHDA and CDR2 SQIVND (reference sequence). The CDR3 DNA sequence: TGTGCCAGTAGCCTTAAGGGGACACAAGAGCAGTTCTTC. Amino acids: CASSLKGTQEQFF.

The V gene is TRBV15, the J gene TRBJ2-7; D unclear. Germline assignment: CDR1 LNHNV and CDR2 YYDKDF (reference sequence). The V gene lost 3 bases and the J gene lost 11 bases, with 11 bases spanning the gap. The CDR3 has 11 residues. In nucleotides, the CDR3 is TGTGCCACCAGCAGGGATAGACGGAAGTACTTC. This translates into CATSRDRRKYF.

In DNA, the CDR3 is TGTGCCACCAGCAGTGAGGTTCAGGTCTATGGCTACACCTTC. Protein: CATSSEVQVYGYTF. The gene calls are TRBV15 and TRBJ1-2, with D unresolved. The CDR3 has 14 amino acids. The V and J ends lost 3 bases and 4 bases respectively, with 12 bases between them. Germline assignment: CDR1 LNHNV and CDR2 YYDKDF (reference sequence).

CDR3 nucleotide sequence: TGTGCCAGCAGTCCCCTACGGGAGGCCACTGAAGCTTTCTTT. Translation: CASSPLREATEAFF. J is TRBJ1-1 and V is TRBV6-1; D is unclear. CDR1 MNHNS and CDR2 SASEGT come from the germline V gene. CDR3 length equals 14 residues. V was pared by 5 bases and J by 4 bases, with 14 bases between.

The CDR3 coding sequence is TGTGCCAGCAGCTCCATCCCGGGGTTGCCGTACTTC. It specifies CASSSIPGLPYF. The chain combines TRBV7-6 with TRBJ2-4, with D perhaps matching TRBD2 (5 bases). This CDR3 has 12 residues. Germline values: CDR1 SGHVS, CDR2 FNYEAQ. Trimming removed 4 bases from V and 15 bases from J, with 16 bases in between.

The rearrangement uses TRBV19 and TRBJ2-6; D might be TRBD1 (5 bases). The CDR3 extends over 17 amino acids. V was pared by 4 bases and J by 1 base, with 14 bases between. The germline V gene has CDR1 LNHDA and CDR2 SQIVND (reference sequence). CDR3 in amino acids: CASSNPGKSSGANVLTF. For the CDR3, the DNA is TGTGCCAGTAGTAATCCAGGGAAGAGTTCTGGGGCCAACGTCCTGACTTTC.

The CDR3, as DNA: TGCGCCAGCAGCCAAGAGCCGGGGAACGGGGAGCTGTTTTTT. This gives the protein CASSQEPGNGELFF. This chain joins TRBV5-1 and TRBJ2-2, with a possible D match to TRBD2 (5 bases). Germline-derived CDR1 and CDR2 are SGHRS and YFSETQ. This CDR3 region has 14 residues. The ends were cut back, 4 bases at V and 7 bases at J, with 14 bases in the middle.